This T cell receptor (beta chain) was profiled in a study of CD8+ T cells in alopecia areata. Whole-study findings and limits: Scalp and blood retained many expanded lesional clones during tofacitinib. The treated group had a single nonresponder, limiting CD8+ expansion-response conclusions.

Described treatment: oral pan-JAK inhibitor, 5-10 mg twice daily. RNA was isolated and reverse transcribed to cDNA, the sequencing template. Measured with immunoSEQ multiplex PCR; TCRdb has only the in-frame clones, and not every one. The sample shows approximately 210,000 clones, 50% to 60% of them seen only once. This CDR3 comprises 15 residues. V lost 4 bases, J lost 4 bases, and 5 bases stayed unmatched. The V gene's germline CDR1 is SEHNR and CDR2 FQNEAQ (reference sequence). Of note for this clone: Its matching antigen is unknown.

The sequence derives from a human donor with alopecia areata. Sequencing was performed on CD4+ T cells sorted from blood, taken at week 4, from a patient treated with tofacitinib. V gene TRBV7-9 combines with J gene TRBJ1-2; 11 nucleotides align to TRBD1. As DNA, the CDR3 is TGTGCCAGCAGCTCAGGACAGGGGGCTATCTATGGCTACACCTTC. Its protein product is CASSSGQGAIYGYTF.